Listed below are T cell receptor beta chains from one sample, sequenced in a study of T cells in Graves' hyperthyroidism and ophthalmopathy. MiXCR, run by TCRdb on the multiplex PCR reads, gives a single entry per CDR3 protein. The sample lists about 560,000 distinct CDR3 sequences, roughly 17% occurring once. Sequenced sample: blood. The receptor set was obtained from a woman between 18 and 29 years old with Graves' hyperthyroidism. Both conserved end residues are part of each CDR3. The order of the fields is V gene, J gene, D gene, clone size, CDR3 protein, CDR3 DNA. D genes are given only for firm matches. For some rows the clone size is stated as once, few or many, or as a class when expanded; others skip it.

TRBV9	TRBJ2-7	NA	NA	CASSRQTGTGYEQYF	TGTGCCAGCAGTCGACAGACAGGGACTGGCTACGAGCAGTACTTC
TRBV9	TRBJ1-1	NA	NA	CASSGGGGFEAFF	TGTGCCAGCAGCGGGGGTGGGGGATTTGAAGCTTTCTTT
TRBV20-1	TRBJ2-7	TRBD2	NA	CSATKLAGGPGEQYF	TGCAGTGCCACTAAACTAGCGGGAGGGCCGGGGGAGCAGTACTTC
TRBV7-3	TRBJ1-4	NA	few	CASSSSGGPLNEKLFF	TGTGCCAGCAGCTCGTCCGGGGGACCACTCAATGAAAAACTGTTTTTT
TRBV20-1	TRBJ2-3	TRBD2	NA	CSSGGPGDTQYF	TGCAGTTCGGGGGGGCCGGGAGATACGCAGTATTTT
TRBV5-1	TRBJ2-7	NA	many	CASSLRRAVEAYEQYF	TGCGCCAGCAGCTTGCGCCGAGCCGTAGAAGCCTACGAGCAGTACTTC
TRBV19	TRBJ2-2	NA	NA	CASSAWGSNTGELFF	TGTGCCAGTAGTGCGTGGGGGTCGAACACCGGGGAGCTGTTTTTT
TRBV20-1	TRBJ1-5	TRBD1	many	CSARVGDSSQPQHF	TGCAGTGCTAGAGTTGGGGACAGTAGTCAGCCCCAGCATTTT
TRBV24-1	TRBJ2-2	TRBD2	few	CATSASGDAGELFF	TGTGCCACCAGTGCGAGCGGGGATGCCGGGGAGCTGTTTTTT
TRBV5-1	TRBJ2-2	NA	NA	CASTLEAKTGRAGELFF	TGCGCCAGCACCCTGGAGGCGAAGACAGGGAGGGCCGGGGAGCTGTTTTTT
TRBV12-3/TRBV12-4	TRBJ2-4	TRBD2	NA	CASSESSGRGAKNIQYF	TGTGCCAGCAGTGAATCTAGCGGGAGAGGGGCCAAAAACATTCAGTACTTC
TRBV18	TRBJ2-3	NA	few	CASSPTRPGTDTQYF	TGTGCCAGCTCACCGACCAGACCGGGGACAGATACGCAGTATTTT